The 2 T cell receptor beta chains listed next were all sequenced from one sample in a study of blood T cell repertoires in COVID-19. The table came from immunoSEQ multiplex PCR; TCRdb's copy has only in-frame clones and leaves some out. The data hold 200,000 to 250,000 clones, with approximately 80% observed a single time. Sequencing input: peripheral blood. The origin of the receptors is a woman older than 75 with acute or convalescent COVID-19.

The genes are TRBV28 and TRBJ1-1; weak D call: TRBD1 (6 bases). V lost 5 bases and J lost 5, with 15 bases in between. The CDR3 covers 14 residues. Per the germline V gene, CDR1 is MDHEN and CDR2 is SYDVKM. CDR3 residues: CASSRGGFGTEAFF. Written as DNA, the CDR3 is TGTGCCAGCAGTCGGGGGGGCTTTGGGACTGAAGCTTTCTTT.

The chain combines TRBV5-1 with TRBJ2-1, with no clear D. Trimming cost V 5 bases and J 1 base, with 10 bases left between them. The CDR3 sequence is 14 residues long. Looked up from germline, CDR1 is SGHRS and CDR2 is YFSETQ. The DNA of the CDR3 is TGCGCCAGCAGAGAGTCCCCGTCCTACAATGAGCAGTTCTTC. Amino acid sequence: CASRESPSYNEQFF.